This T cell receptor (beta chain) was identified in a study of blood T cell repertoires in COVID-19. Study as a whole: PBMCs, B-cell-depleted T cells, or T cells provided the cDNA or gDNA that made up the material.

The length of the CDR3 is 16 residues. Looked up from germline, CDR1 is SNHLY and CDR2 is FYNNEI. V lost 2 bases and J lost 4, with 14 bases in between. As originally analysed: The assay estimated nucleated cells by amplifying reference gene primers. Some clones are missing from TCRdb's copy, which holds only in-frame ones; the method was immunoSEQ multiplex PCR. V and J calls and clone size are those listed in that table; D and trimming were worked out from the DNA. Of approximately 270,000 clones in the sample, 70% to 85% were seen once. This TCR was sampled from a human donor with COVID-19, enrolled during active disease. The donor label of this sample is uncertain. The sequenced sample was peripheral blood. The chain employs TRBV2 and TRBJ2-2; tentatively, D is TRBD2 (6 bases). The DNA of the CDR3 is TGTGCCAGCAGTGAAAATGGGCAGGGAGGCACCGGGGAGCTGTTTTTT. This sequence encodes CASSENGQGGTGELFF.